This T cell receptor beta chain was sequenced during a study of PD-L1 blockade in urothelial cancer (dated by TCRdb to the late 2010s). Study-wide context: All patients started therapy at some point between 2014 and 2016 and received atezolizumab 1,200 mg intravenously every 3 weeks. About 90% of the 29 patients were males with bladder-origin urothelial cancer, and 18 of 29 reported a prior smoking history. Patients had an ECOG performance status of 0 or 1 and had received between 0 and 3 prior chemotherapy regimens. Blood samples were analyzed at 3 weeks after treatment start (second dose) and at 6 weeks after treatment start. Blood samples gave median yields of 141,255 T cells and 82,636 unique TCRs, along with a median clonality of roughly 0.08. Somatic, immune and clinical correlates of response to PD-L1 blockade with atezolizumab in urothelial cancer were the focus of an exploratory multi-omic analysis. Pretreatment tumor samples, along with matched peripheral blood serially collected before and after atezolizumab treatment, were subjected to TCR sequencing. Durable clinical benefit was defined as progression-free survival longer than 6 months, and TCR features were also tested against progression-free and overall survival. In the same patients who had TCR sequencing, pretreatment tumors also underwent whole exome sequencing and RNA sequencing. Roughly 10 patients achieved durable clinical benefit and about 19 did not. Pretreatment blood TCR-seq was available for nearly 30 patients, at least one posttreatment blood collection was obtained for about 25 patients, and tumor TCR-seq was available for about 25 patients. Overall results and qualifications from the work: Improved progression-free and overall survival was associated with having pretreatment peripheral blood TCR clonality below the median. Greater expansion of tumor-associated TCR clones in peripheral blood 3 weeks after the start of treatment was observed in patients with durable benefit (n of about 20, p = 0.022). Because the sample size was small (n = 29) and many of the analyses were exploratory, the results are meant to be hypothesis-generating.

Synthetic TCR analog templates were spiked into each PCR so that absolute template abundance could be estimated from read counts. The immunoSEQ assay used bias-controlled V and J gene primers to amplify TCRbeta CDR3 regions from genomic DNA. Sequencing of rearranged TCRbeta segments was done at approximately 20X coverage. The study's own analysis went as follows. Clustering was used to correct sequencing errors, and CDR3s were annotated against IMGT so that V, D and J genes could be assigned. Downstream analyses used only productive TCRbeta rearrangements, leaving out any out-of-frame or stop-codon sequences. Clonality was computed as one minus Shannon entropy normalized by the log of the number of unique productive sequences. Fisher's exact test with Benjamini-Hochberg correction, using a cutoff of adjusted p below 0.01, was how clones that differed between time points or between blood and tumor were identified. TCRdb re-hosts the immuneACCESS table, in-frame sequences only. Its copies lack some clones; in the studies checked, an unresolved V gene accounts for under half of them, and the cause for the rest is not known. V, J and clone size are taken as reported in that table, and D and trimming were inferred from the DNA itself. In this sample the table shows around 50,000 clones, approximately 85% of which occur a single time. The ten largest clones add up to around 1.9% of the sample.

This specimen's time point label, interpreted: peripheral blood 6 weeks after treatment start. The cohort included 29 patients with locally advanced or metastatic urothelial carcinoma who were treated at Memorial Sloan Kettering on a trial protocol. Peripheral blood mononuclear cells were collected pretreatment and during treatment, at between 1 and 8 total time points per patient. The Qiagen DNeasy Blood extraction kit was used to purify genomic DNA from total PBMCs and tumor samples. PBMCs were collected pretreatment and during treatment and were isolated and stored as previously described. Of note for this clone: What this receptor recognizes is not known. No clone much larger than this one lies a single base away; base qualities are absent.

The sequencing used PBMCs, collected around atezolizumab (anti-PD-L1) treatment. The clonotype originates from a man in his forties or fifties with urothelial cancer.

The CDR3 region reads CASSDAGGNNEQFF. The nucleotide sequence is given as TGTGCCAGCAGTGACGCGGGGGGTAACAATGAGCAGTTCTTC. Recombination joined TRBV2 with TRBJ2-1, with 8 bases matching TRBD2. The CDR3 numbers 14 residues from cysteine through phenylalanine. Just CDR3 DNA is preserved here, 42 bases in frame from base 1. CDR1 is given as SNHLY and CDR2 as FYNNEI, both from the germline V gene. Trimming removed 3 bases from V and 5 bases from J; the gene matches leave 3 bases unexplained.